This T cell receptor (beta chain) appears in the sequencing data of a study of blood T cells in healthy people across ages. Study observations and caveats: Versus aged donors, long-lived donors had higher diversity and more naive CD4+ cells. The fall in TCR beta diversity per million T cells was roughly linear with age.

Donors were systemically healthy Caucasian individuals from Russia aged roughly 6 to 95 years. The authors ran a second PCR of 7 to 11 cycles using a sample-barcoded 5' primer and a J-beta primer mix. Each CDR3 protein gets one entry after TCRdb re-called the 5' RACE reads with MiXCR. The data show around 800,000 distinct CDR3 sequences, with 46% seen just once and over 15% held by the top ten. With 6 bases removed from V and 0 bases from J, the gap between germline ends came to 12 bases. Germline assignment: CDR1 SNHLY and CDR2 FYNNEI. There are 14 residues in the CDR3. A remark on this clonotype: Its target is unknown.

Sequencing was carried out using blood. The receptor was isolated from an elderly man in good health. The rearrangement joins TRBV2 to TRBJ2-7, with TRBD1 as a possible D gene (6 bases). The CDR3 loop is CASRQDRFSYEQYF. The CDR3 DNA reads TGTGCCAGCAGACAAGACAGGTTCTCCTACGAGCAGTACTTC. The whole variable domain, remainder taken from reference TRBV2 and TRBJ2-7, is EPEVTQTPSHQVTQMGQEVILRCVPISNHLYFYWYRQILGQKVEFLVSFYNNEISEKSEIFDDQFSVERPDGSNFTLKIRSTKLEDSAMYFCASRQDRFSYEQYFGPGTRLTVT.